Given below is one T cell receptor beta chain in context. Its antigen is still unknown. This sample was included in a study of human T cells and chemical hapten exposure. From whole blood left unfractionated, total RNA was extracted. The V and J ends lost 5 bases and 7 bases respectively, with 9 bases between them. Germline V gives CDR1 MDHEN, CDR2 SYDVKM. This CDR3 has 12 residues. From the 5' RACE reads, TCRdb called clonotypes with MiXCR, one entry per CDR3 protein. The sample lists 110,000 to 150,000 distinct CDR3 sequences, around 4% seen once, with approximately 1.3% in the top ten. Study-wide results and caveats: TCRs at a frequency above 1 in 1000 stayed unchanged with DPC sensitization.

The clonotype comes from a female donor in good health. J is TRBJ2-1 and V is TRBV28; D remains unclear. CDR3 in DNA: TGTGCCAGCAGTCAGAACGGAAATGAGCAGTTCTTC. This gives the protein CASSQNGNEQFF.